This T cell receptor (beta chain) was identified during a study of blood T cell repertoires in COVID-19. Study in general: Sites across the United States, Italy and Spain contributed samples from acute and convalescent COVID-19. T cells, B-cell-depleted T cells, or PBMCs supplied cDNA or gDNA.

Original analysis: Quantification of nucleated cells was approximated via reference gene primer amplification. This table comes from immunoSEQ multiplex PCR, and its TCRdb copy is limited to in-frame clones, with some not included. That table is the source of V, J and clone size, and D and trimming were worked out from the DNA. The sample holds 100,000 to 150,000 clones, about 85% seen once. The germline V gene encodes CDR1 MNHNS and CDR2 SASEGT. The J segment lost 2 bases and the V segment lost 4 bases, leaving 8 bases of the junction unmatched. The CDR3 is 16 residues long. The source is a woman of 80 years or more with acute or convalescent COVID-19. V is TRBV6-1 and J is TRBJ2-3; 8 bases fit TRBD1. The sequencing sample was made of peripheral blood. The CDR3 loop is CASSGGQGSLTDTQYF. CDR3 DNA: TGTGCCAGCAGTGGTGGACAGGGCTCCCTCACAGATACGCAGTATTTT.